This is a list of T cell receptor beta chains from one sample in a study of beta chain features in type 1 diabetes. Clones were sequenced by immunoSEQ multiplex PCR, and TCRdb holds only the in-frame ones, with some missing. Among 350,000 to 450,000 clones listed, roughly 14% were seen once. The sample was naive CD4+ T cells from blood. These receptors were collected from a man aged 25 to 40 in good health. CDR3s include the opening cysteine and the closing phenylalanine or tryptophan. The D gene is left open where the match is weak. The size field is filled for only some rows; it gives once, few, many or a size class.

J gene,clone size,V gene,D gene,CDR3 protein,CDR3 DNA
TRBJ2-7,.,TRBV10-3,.,CAISEGRPGPYEQYF,TGTGCCATCAGTGAAGGGCGACCGGGACCGTACGAGCAGTACTTC
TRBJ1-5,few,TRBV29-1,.,CSVGGPNQPQHF,TGCAGCGTTGGCGGCCCCAATCAGCCCCAGCATTTT
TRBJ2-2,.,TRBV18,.,CASSPAGWELFF,TGTGCCAGCTCACCGGCAGGGTGGGAGCTGTTTTTT
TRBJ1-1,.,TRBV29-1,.,CSVEVTGTNTEAFF,TGCAGCGTCGAGGTTACAGGAACGAACACTGAAGCTTTCTTT
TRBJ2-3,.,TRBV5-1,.,CASSFRATRADTQYF,TGCGCCAGCAGCTTTAGGGCTACCCGGGCAGATACGCAGTATTTT
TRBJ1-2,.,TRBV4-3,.,CASSQDVGANYGYTF,TGCGCCAGCAGCCAAGATGTGGGGGCTAACTATGGCTACACCTTC
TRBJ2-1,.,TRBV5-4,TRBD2,CASSLPGLAAASSYNEQFF,TGTGCCAGCAGCTTGCCGGGACTAGCGGCCGCGAGCTCCTACAATGAGCAGTTCTTC
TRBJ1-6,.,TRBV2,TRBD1,CASRQGGYLHF,TGTGCCAGCAGGCAGGGGGGGTACCTCCACTTT
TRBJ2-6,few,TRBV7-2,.,CASSFQAGANVLTF,TGTGCCAGCAGCTTTCAGGCAGGGGCCAACGTCCTGACTTTC
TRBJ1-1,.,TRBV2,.,CASMEVTEAFF,TGTGCCAGCATGGAGGTCACTGAAGCTTTCTTT
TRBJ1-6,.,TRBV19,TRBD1,CASSTWTGANHKSLHF,TGTGCCAGTAGTACGTGGACAGGGGCGAACCATAAGTCCCTCCACTTT
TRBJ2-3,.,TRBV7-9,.,CASSSTVDTQYF,TGTGCCAGCAGCTCGACGGTAGATACGCAGTATTTT
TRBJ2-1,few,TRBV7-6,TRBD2,CASSAMGGGIDEQFF,TGTGCCAGCAGCGCAATGGGCGGGGGGATTGATGAGCAGTTCTTC
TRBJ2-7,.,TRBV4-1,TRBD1,CASSQVDRGRREQYF,TGCGCCAGCAGCCAGGTAGACAGGGGACGTCGCGAGCAGTACTTC
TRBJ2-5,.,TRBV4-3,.,CASSQDGSWGTQYF,TGCGCCAGCAGCCAAGATGGTTCGTGGGGAACCCAGTACTTC
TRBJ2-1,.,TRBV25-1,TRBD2,CASSDGGRVYNEQFF,TGTGCCAGCAGTGATGGCGGGAGGGTTTACAATGAGCAGTTCTTC
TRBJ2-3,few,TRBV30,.,CAMGPTDTQYF,TGTGCCATGGGACCCACAGATACGCAGTATTTT
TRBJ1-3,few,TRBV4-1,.,CASSLDGRNTIYF,TGCGCCAGCAGCCTGGACGGCAGAAACACCATATATTTT
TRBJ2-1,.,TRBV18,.,CASSPRRDTNEQFF,TGTGCCAGCTCACCTCGCCGGGACACCAATGAGCAGTTCTTC